Below, 32 T cell receptor beta chains from the same sample are listed, as sequenced in a study of blood T cell repertoires in COVID-19. Clones were sequenced by immunoSEQ multiplex PCR, and TCRdb holds only the in-frame ones, with some missing. The data contain hundreds of thousands of clones, 80% to 90% of them seen just once; the ten biggest clones take up 1.4%. Sequencing was carried out using peripheral blood. All receptors come from a woman between 25 and 40 years old with active or convalescent COVID-19.

There are a few counts of this clone. The V and J genes are TRBV6-5 and TRBJ2-3; 9 nucleotides line up with TRBD1. J gave up 3 bases and V 6 bases, and 1 base lay outside the gene matches. CDR1 is MNHEY and CDR2 is SVGAGI in the germline V gene. The CDR3 has 13 residues. CDR3 sequence reads: CASRTGGTDTQYF. DNA of the CDR3: TGTGCCAGCAGGACAGGGGGAACAGATACGCAGTATTTT.

This chain uses TRBV12-3 or TRBV12-4 with TRBJ1-1; the D is unclear. V lost 5 bases and J lost 5, with 9 bases in between. The CDR3 loop spans 12 amino acids. CDR3 nucleotide sequence: TGTGCCAGCAGTGACGGAGGGACTGAAGCTTTCTTT. Its translation is CASSDGGTEAFF.

V and J are TRBV5-1 and TRBJ1-2; 9 bases line up with TRBD1. The CDR3 runs to 16 residues. From germline, CDR1 is SGHRS and CDR2 YFSETQ. J was trimmed by 7 bases and V by 0 bases; bases with no gene match: 10. The CDR3 loop is CASSLEGGQGGGGYTF. The DNA of the CDR3 is TGCGCCAGCAGCTTGGAGGGGGGACAGGGAGGCGGTGGCTACACCTTC. Combining the CDR3 with reference TRBV5-1 and TRBJ1-2 gives the whole variable domain KAGVTQTPRYLIKTRGQQVTLSCSPISGHRSVSWYQQTPGQGLQFLFEYFSETQRNKGNFPGRFSGRQFSNSRSEMNVSTLELGDSALYLCASSLEGGQGGGGYTFGSGTRLTVV.

This chain connects TRBV5-1 to TRBJ1-4, with TRBD1 matching over 7 bases. V was clipped by 0 bases and J by 8 bases; unmatched bases: 10. CDR3 size: 16 residues. CDR1 and CDR2 (germline): SGHRS, YFSETQ. CDR3 bases: TGCGCCAGCAGCTTGGGGGACAGCCTTTATCTCGAAAAACTGTTTTTT. Residues: CASSLGDSLYLEKLFF.

The V call is TRBV15, the J call TRBJ2-2, with D possibly being TRBD1 (6 bases). Germline V gene data show CDR1 as LNHNV and CDR2 as YYDKDF (reference sequence). Trimming cost V 0 bases and J 1 base, with 12 bases left between them. The CDR3 covers 17 residues. CDR3 coding DNA: TGTGCCACCAGCAGAGAACCCTCGGGACAGAACACCGGGGAGCTGTTTTTT. It encodes CATSREPSGQNTGELFF.

The sample holds one count of this clone. J is TRBJ1-6 and V is TRBV19; 7 bases map to TRBD1. Unmatched junction bases numbered 5, after V lost 2 bases and J lost 4 bases. This CDR3 spans 16 amino acids. CDR1 is LNHDA, CDR2 SQIVND, per germline (reference sequence). The DNA for the CDR3 is TGTGCCAGTAGTATAACGGCAGGGGGGTATAATTCACCCCTCCACTTT. It encodes CASSITAGGYNSPLHF.

CDR3 bases: TGTGCCAGTTTTCGGGGTAGTTCCGGCTACACCTTC. Its translation: CASFRGSSGYTF. The chain joins TRBV19 to TRBJ1-2; D gene unclear. The V end was cut by 8 bases, the J end by 8 bases, with 15 bases between. Germline CDR1 and CDR2: LNHDA and SQIVND (reference sequence). CDR3 length: 12 residues.

This clone was counted a single time. The genes are TRBV3-1 (or the pseudogene TRBV3-2) and TRBJ2-3; 9 bases agree with TRBD2. The CDR3 runs to 15 residues. CDR1 and CDR2 (germline): LGHDT, YNNKEL (reference sequence). Losses at the gene ends were 6 bases for V and 3 bases for J; bases not matched to a gene: 7. The CDR3 region is CASRPTSGLTDTQYF. The CDR3 nucleotides read TGTGCCAGCAGACCCACTAGCGGGCTGACAGATACGCAGTATTTT.

This clone was picked up a small number of times. Other DNA sequences in the sample encode the same CDR3. The chain is built from TRBV19 and TRBJ1-2; 8 nucleotides line up with TRBD1. The CDR3 spans 13 residues. After removal of 6 bases from V and 5 bases from J, the junction contained 5 bases not matched to a gene. The V gene's germline CDR1 is LNHDA and CDR2 SQIVND (reference sequence). CDR3 loop: CASSPDRGYGYTF. CDR3 bases: TGTGCCAGTAGCCCCGACAGGGGTTATGGCTACACCTTC.

This rearrangement joins TRBV12-2 to TRBJ2-5; the table assigns TRBD2, which was not confirmed against the DNA. TRBV12-2 is a known pseudogene. The CDR3 length is 17 residues. DNA for the CDR3: TGTGCAAGTCGCTTAAAGTTCGGTAGCGGGGATGGGGGGACCCAGTACTTC. Translated, it gives CASRLKFGSGDGGTQYF.

This clone was observed at least ten times. This chain links TRBV7-9 with TRBJ1-4; the D gene is possibly TRBD1 (6 bases). CDR1 is SEHNR and CDR2 is FQNEAQ in the germline V gene (reference sequence). V dropped 0 bases and J dropped 7 bases, with 15 bases sitting between them. This CDR3 is built from 16 residues. CDR3: CASSLAGGFITEKLFF. CDR3 sequence (DNA): TGTGCCAGCAGCTTAGCTGGGGGCTTCATTACTGAAAAACTGTTTTTT.

The chain carries TRBV7-6 and TRBJ2-2; D is possibly TRBD1 (6 bases). The length of the CDR3 is 14 residues. Germline CDR1 is SGHVS and CDR2 is FNYEAQ. The V gene lost 5 bases and the J gene lost 1 base, with 8 bases spanning the gap. In nucleotides, the CDR3 is TGTGCCAGCAGCAGGACAGTGAACACCGGGGAGCTGTTTTTT. Its protein is CASSRTVNTGELFF.

The chain combines TRBV9 with TRBJ2-1, with 8 bases that match TRBD2. Germline V gene data show CDR1 as SGDLS and CDR2 as YYNGEE. The CDR3 length is 15 residues. V was clipped by 0 bases and J by 3 bases; unmatched bases: 2. The CDR3 nucleotides read TGTGCCAGCAGCGTAGGAAGCGGGGGCTACAATGAGCAGTTCTTC. This gives the protein CASSVGSGGYNEQFF.

The J gene is TRBJ2-2, the V gene TRBV10-3; 11 positions agree with TRBD2. Germline V CDR1 and CDR2: ENHRY, SYGVKD. The CDR3 has 15 residues. The V and J ends lost 2 bases and 7 bases, in that order; junction bases with no gene match: 3. This CDR3 reads CAISEPLAGGGELFF. Here the CDR3 DNA reads TGTGCCATCAGTGAGCCGCTAGCGGGGGGCGGGGAGCTGTTTTTT.

The chain couples TRBV5-6 to TRBJ2-3, with a tentative D call TRBD2 (5 bases). Between the trimmed V and J ends, which lost 2 bases and 2 bases, there was a span of 21 bases. The CDR3 sequence is 18 residues long. From germline, CDR1 is SGHDT and CDR2 YYEEEE. The CDR3 here is CASSLPPPGLPTTDTQYF. The CDR3, as DNA: TGTGCCAGCAGCTTACCCCCCCCCGGACTCCCAACCACAGATACGCAGTATTTT.

The chain combines TRBV11-2 with TRBJ1-4, with TRBD1 matching 11 bases. The V segment lost 5 bases and the J segment 0 bases; nucleotides outside the gene matches: 5. CDR1 is SGHAT and CDR2 is FQNNGV in the germline V gene. The CDR3 spans 17 residues. This CDR3 is CASSLRTGGATNEKLFF. CDR3 coding DNA: TGTGCCAGCAGCCTGAGGACAGGGGGCGCAACTAATGAAAAACTGTTTTTT.

V gene TRBV27 combines with J gene TRBJ1-2; 8 bases map to TRBD1. The CDR3 consists of 17 residues. V was clipped by 5 bases and J by 0 bases; unmatched bases: 11. Germline CDR1 MNHEY, CDR2 SMNVEV (reference sequence). CDR3 protein: CASSLLGTGGTNYGYTF. The CDR3 DNA reads TGTGCCAGCAGTCTCCTAGGGACAGGCGGGACTAACTATGGCTACACCTTC.

The chain uses TRBV6-5 and TRBJ1-2, with D possibly TRBD1 on 6 matching bases. The germline V gene encodes CDR1 MNHEY and CDR2 SVGAGI. Between the trimmed V and J ends, which lost 4 bases and 0 bases, there was a span of 12 bases. CDR3 length equals 15 residues. CDR3 in DNA: TGTGCCAGCAGTTGGGCGAGGGGGACTAACTATGGCTACACCTTC. Its translation: CASSWARGTNYGYTF.

The chain combines TRBV7-8 with TRBJ2-1; D may be TRBD2 (5 bases). Trimming took 5 bases from V and 10 from J, leaving 9 bases between them. From germline, CDR1 is SGHVS and CDR2 FQNEAQ. The CDR3 length is 11 residues. In DNA, the CDR3 is TGTGCCAGCAGCCCCAAGCGGGAGCAGTTCTTC. Its translation: CASSPKREQFF.

V is TRBV11-2 and J is TRBJ1-5; D is undetermined. Trimming cost V 1 base and J 3 bases, with 7 bases left between them. Per the germline V gene, CDR1 is SGHAT and CDR2 is FQNNGV. The CDR3 has 14 residues. CDR3 DNA: TGTGCCAGCAGCTTAGGAGGGCCCAATCAGCCCCAGCATTTT. This codes for CASSLGGPNQPQHF.

The rearrangement links TRBV5-1 to TRBJ1-1; TRBD1 agrees at 7 bases. The J segment lost 6 bases and the V segment lost 4 bases, leaving 12 bases of the junction unmatched. The CDR3 runs to 15 residues. Germline assignment: CDR1 SGHRS and CDR2 YFSETQ. Here the CDR3 DNA reads TGCGCCAGCAGCACCAGGGCGGCCAGGGGGGCTGAAGCTTTCTTT. This gives the protein CASSTRAARGAEAFF.

This CDR3 is CATMGQGETQYF. The DNA for the CDR3 is TGTGCCACCATGGGACAGGGTGAGACCCAGTACTTC. The chain is built from TRBV10-3 and TRBJ2-5; 9 bases map to TRBD1. The V segment lost 10 bases and the J segment 5 bases; nucleotides outside the gene matches: 5. CDR1 and CDR2 from the germline V gene are ENHRY and SYGVKD. The CDR3 sequence is 12 residues long.

In DNA form, the CDR3 reads TGTGCCAGCAGCTTGGGGACCCGGGGTCATATGTACACTGAAGCTTTCTTT. Residues: CASSLGTRGHMYTEAFF. The V call is TRBV5-6, the J call TRBJ1-1; D unclear. The germline V gene has CDR1 SGHDT and CDR2 YYEEEE. The CDR3 contains 17 residues. Trimming pared 0 bases from V and 3 bases from J, leaving 18 bases between.

The chain uses TRBV25-1 and TRBJ1-2; D possibly corresponds to TRBD1 (5 bases). This CDR3 has 12 amino acids. CDR1 and CDR2 (germline): MGHDK, SYGVNS. V lost 8 bases and J lost 0, with 7 bases in between. The CDR3 region is CASQQANYGYTF. CDR3 DNA sequence: TGTGCCAGCCAACAGGCTAACTATGGCTACACCTTC.

This sequence joins TRBV19 and TRBJ2-1; 7 bases fit TRBD2. From germline, CDR1 is LNHDA and CDR2 SQIVND (reference sequence). There are 13 residues in the CDR3. V lost 4 bases to trimming and J lost 8 bases; unmatched junction nucleotides: 5. CDR3 in DNA: TGTGCCAGTAGTAGAGCGGGAAATTATGAGCAGTTCTTC. Protein sequence: CASSRAGNYEQFF.

The CDR3 sequence is CASISGTGGREQYF. The CDR3 bases are TGTGCCAGCATCTCCGGGACAGGTGGTCGGGAGCAGTACTTC. The chain combines TRBV2 with TRBJ2-7; 8 bases are a match to TRBD1. Trimming cost V 7 bases and J 7 bases; bases outside gene matches: 12. The length of the CDR3 is 14 residues. Germline values: CDR1 SNHLY, CDR2 FYNNEI.

The J gene is TRBJ2-1, the V gene TRBV6-1, with 8 bases aligning to TRBD2. Germline assignment: CDR1 MNHNS and CDR2 SASEGT. The CDR3 sequence is 15 residues long. With V trimmed by 2 bases and J by 3 bases, 3 bases remained unmatched. The CDR3 sequence is CASSETSGYYNEQFF. The CDR3 DNA follows: TGTGCCAGCAGTGAAACTAGCGGCTACTACAATGAGCAGTTCTTC.

CDR3 residues: CASSQDPGGGEKLFF. Written as DNA, the CDR3 is TGCGCCAGCAGCCAAGATCCAGGGGGTGGGGAAAAACTGTTTTTT. V usage is TRBV4-1 and J usage is TRBJ1-4; 7 nucleotides line up with TRBD1. The CDR3 runs to 15 residues. The trim removed 0 bases at V and 8 bases at J, leaving 6 bases unmatched. From germline, CDR1 is MGHRA and CDR2 YSYEKL.

This chain connects TRBV27 to TRBJ1-2; 7 bases map to TRBD1. This CDR3 comprises 15 residues. The junction had 10 bases not matched to a gene; V was cut back by 5 bases and J by 4 bases. CDR1 is MNHEY, CDR2 SMNVEV, per germline (reference sequence). The CDR3 region has the DNA TGTGCCAGCAGTCCACAGGGGCAACCCTTCTATGGCTACACCTTC. Its protein is CASSPQGQPFYGYTF.

The chain couples TRBV5-6 to TRBJ2-2, with D possibly TRBD1 on 6 matching bases. Germline-derived CDR1 and CDR2 are SGHDT and YYEEEE. This CDR3 is built from 15 residues. Trimming removed 1 base at V and 5 bases at J, with 12 bases between. CDR3 bases: TGTGCCAGCAGCTTGCCAGGGGCGAGGACCGGGGAGCTGTTTTTT. The encoded protein is CASSLPGARTGELFF. Full variable domain (remainder filled in from reference TRBV5-6 and TRBJ2-2): DAGVTQSPTHLIKTRGQQVTLRCSPKSGHDTVSWYQQALGQGPQFIFQYYEEEERQRGNFPDRFSGHQFPNYSSELNVNALLLGDSALYLCASSLPGARTGELFFGEGSRLTVL.

This chain joins TRBV3-1 (or the pseudogene TRBV3-2) and TRBJ2-7, with 9 bases aligning to TRBD1. J lost 5 bases, V lost 2 bases, and 7 bases had no gene match. This CDR3 is 15 amino acids long. Per the germline V gene, CDR1 is LGHDT and CDR2 is YNNKEL (reference sequence). The CDR3 DNA reads as TGTGCCAGCAGCCAACGACCGGGACAGGGAAACGAGCAGTACTTC. Its translation is CASSQRPGQGNEQYF.

The chain links TRBV9 to TRBJ2-5; TRBD2 agrees at 14 bases. J lost 1 base, V lost 3 bases, and 8 bases had no gene match. The CDR3 is 18 residues long. The germline CDR1 and CDR2 sequences are SGDLS and YYNGEE. CDR3 nucleotide sequence: TGTGCCAGCAGCGCGGGACTAGCGGGGGCCCTTATCCAAGAGACCCAGTACTTC. As protein: CASSAGLAGALIQETQYF.